This TCR beta chain stems from a study of beta chain features in type 1 diabetes. Study overall: Patients shared similar age, gender and cell yields with healthy donors. Investigators examined roughly 99,000,000 sorted cells across all samples.

Comments on this clone: Other DNA sequences of this sample code for an identical CDR3.

Expressed TCRB transcripts were sequenced after all isolated RNA was converted to cDNA. Assay used: immunoSEQ multiplex PCR; TCRdb lists only in-frame clones, some missing. The table lists approximately 120,000 clones, less than 40% of them singletons. The CDR3 has 12 amino acids. Trimming took 2 bases from V and 9 from J, leaving 8 bases between them. Per germline, CDR1 SEHNR and CDR2 FQNEAQ (reference sequence). In all sorted populations, purity surpassed 98%. Sequenced sample: stem cell memory CD4+ T cells from blood. The receptor was derived from a woman aged 18 to 35 in good health. V gene TRBV7-9 combines with J gene TRBJ1-5; D is unresolved. The CDR3 DNA reads TGTGCCAGCAGCTTACCGGGAGGGCCCCAGCATTTT. This codes for CASSLPGGPQHF.